The sequence of this TCR beta chain was determined in a study of T cell clonality in common variable immunodeficiency. The sample holds many counts of this clone. The target antigen is unknown. Coverage ceases 3 residues before the CDR3 finishes, and the germline J gene fills in the end. Study findings and constraints: Common variable immunodeficiency TCR beta sequences reportedly had fewer deletions and N-nucleotide insertions.

Only in-frame clones appear in the TCRdb table, and some are missing; sequencing was by immunoSEQ multiplex PCR. This sample includes approximately 42,000 clones with no singletons; its ten biggest clones take up roughly 1.4%. The length of the CDR3 is 13 residues. The germline gives CDR1 DFQATT, CDR2 SNEGSKA (reference sequence). Trimming removed 5 bases from V and 1 base from J, with 11 bases in between. Sequencing was done on a sample of peripheral blood mononuclear cells. J is TRBJ2-5 and V is TRBV20-1; either TRBD1 or TRBD2 may fit D (5 bases each). The receptor was derived from a person aged 18-70 years in good health. The sequenced CDR3 bases are TGCAGTGCTGAGGGGAGTTCCCAAGAGACC. As protein: CSAEGSSQET. The complete CDR3 protein is CSAEGSSQETQYF.